The TCR beta chain described here comes from a study of Graves' ophthalmopathy and Graves' hyperthyroidism. At least ten counts were recorded for this clonotype. This CDR3 is built from 14 residues. V was pared by 3 bases and J by 3 bases, with 11 bases between. Germline V gene lookup returns CDR1 LNHDA and CDR2 SQIVND (reference sequence). Investigators amplified TCR beta CDR3 regions from RNA transcripts. Second-round multiplex PCR came after a first-round RT-PCR that employed HTBI primers. TCRdb reanalysed the multiplex PCR reads using MiXCR and keeps one entry per CDR3 protein. The sample lists under 200,000 distinct CDR3 sequences, less than 45% occurring once.

Material: peripheral blood. This sequence joins TRBV19 and TRBJ1-1, with D tentatively TRBD1 (6 bases). This TCR was sampled from a woman between 40 and 50 years old with Graves' ophthalmopathy. The CDR3 nucleotides read TGTGCCAGTAGTATGGGGGGCGCAGACACTGAAGCTTTCTTT. Amino acid sequence: CASSMGGADTEAFF.